This TCR beta chain was retrieved from a study of shared T cell receptors in the human thymus. Produced via immunoSEQ multiplex PCR; TCRdb's table is partial and in-frame only. The table records some 660,000 clones, about 90% of them present only once. The table lists this clone with a few counts. The germline V and J ends were trimmed by 3 bases and 3 bases, with 9 bases remaining between them. CDR1 is MGHRA and CDR2 is YSYEKL in the germline V gene. This CDR3 has 13 amino acids. The data also belong to a second study, concerning human thymus T cells.

The rearrangement joins TRBV4-1 to TRBJ2-7, with D unresolved. The sample comprised thymocytes. This clonotype originated in a boy younger than two with a congenital heart defect. The CDR3 sequence is CASSHRILYEQYF. CDR3 nucleotide sequence: TGCGCCAGCAGCCACAGGATACTCTACGAGCAGTACTTC.